Below are 14 T cell receptor beta chains sequenced from a single sample in a study of human T cells and chemical hapten exposure. TCRdb reprocessed the RACE reads with MiXCR, giving one entry per CDR3 protein. The repertoire holds 300,000 to 400,000 distinct CDR3 sequences, with 4% to 6% as singletons. Time point indicated: pre-sensitization, week 0. Treatment reported: therapeutic diphenylcyclopropenone sensitization with weekly scalp DPC. The sample was whole blood, taken in connection with sensitization to the hapten diphenylcyclopropenone (DPC). The receptors shown here come from a woman in her forties or fifties with alopecia areata. Some clones in this sample may be carry-over from other donors' samples.

This clonotype was recorded many times. J is TRBJ1-3 and V is TRBV6-6, with TRBD1 as a possible D gene (5 bases). Trimming took off 2 bases at V and 1 base at J, with 9 bases between the two ends. The CDR3 is 15 amino acids. Germline-derived CDR1 and CDR2 are MNHNY and SVGAGI (reference sequence). CDR3 coding DNA: TGTGCCAGCAGTTACCCAGGGAGGTCTGGAAACACCATATATTTT. It specifies CASSYPGRSGNTIYF.

The chain is built from TRBV3-1 and TRBJ2-2, with D possibly TRBD2 on 6 matching bases. Germline assignment: CDR1 LGHDT and CDR2 YNNKEL (reference sequence). The V gene lost 6 bases and the J gene lost 5 bases, with 10 bases spanning the gap. The CDR3 runs 13 residues. CDR3 DNA sequence: TGTGCCAGCAGAAGGAGGGAAACCGGGGAGCTGTTTTTT. Its protein is CASRRRETGELFF.

The sample holds many counts of this clonotype. The J gene is TRBJ2-5, the V gene TRBV29-1, with TRBD1 as a possible D gene (6 bases). Trimming stripped 8 bases from V and 0 bases from J, with 10 bases between. Looked up from germline, CDR1 is SQVTM and CDR2 is ANQGSEA. The CDR3 totals 12 residues. CDR3 loop: CSFRDNQETQYF. In DNA form, the CDR3 reads TGCAGCTTCCGGGACAACCAAGAGACCCAGTACTTC.

The gene calls are TRBV5-1 and TRBJ1-1, with D possibly matching TRBD1 (5 bases). There are 16 residues in the CDR3. Per the germline V gene, CDR1 is SGHRS and CDR2 is YFSETQ. V lost 0 bases to trimming and J lost 0 bases, with 12 bases between them. CDR3 in DNA: TGCGCCAGCAGCTTGGCAGACAGCCAAATGAACACTGAAGCTTTCTTT. This gives the protein CASSLADSQMNTEAFF.

This clonotype came up many times. The chain joins TRBV5-6 to TRBJ2-7; tentatively, D is TRBD2 (5 bases). V lost 0 bases and J 0 bases, leaving 10 bases between the germline ends. CDR3 length: 15 amino acids. CDR1 is SGHDT, CDR2 YYEEEE, per germline. CDR3 residues: CASSLVGLSSYEQYF. The CDR3 DNA is TGTGCCAGCAGCTTGGTTGGACTGAGCTCCTACGAGCAGTACTTC.

This clonotype was found many times. V is TRBV3-1 and J is TRBJ2-7, with 12 bases that match TRBD1. V trimming: 4 bases; J trimming: 2 bases; junction bases outside the gene matches: 9. The germline V gene has CDR1 LGHDT and CDR2 YNNKEL (reference sequence). The CDR3 runs to 17 residues. CDR3 amino acids: CASSRSGTGGRPYEQYF. DNA for the CDR3: TGTGCCAGCAGCCGGTCCGGGACAGGGGGCCGACCCTACGAGCAGTACTTC.

The chain uses TRBV7-9 and TRBJ1-1; no definite D call. Germline V CDR1 and CDR2: SEHNR, FQNEAQ (reference sequence). V was clipped by 5 bases and J by 2 bases, with 12 bases between them. The CDR3 length is 14 residues. This CDR3 reads CASSRHDTNTEAFF. CDR3 coding DNA: TGTGCCAGCAGCCGTCACGACACTAACACTGAAGCTTTCTTT.

This clonotype showed up many times. The chain uses TRBV4-3 and TRBJ2-1; D is undetermined. The germline gives CDR1 LGHNA, CDR2 YSLEER. This CDR3 has 18 residues. The germline V and J ends were trimmed by 0 bases and 0 bases, with 15 bases remaining between them. The CDR3 is CASSQEPVGGTSYNEQFF. The CDR3, as DNA: TGCGCCAGCAGCCAAGAGCCTGTGGGCGGTACCTCCTACAATGAGCAGTTCTTC.

This clonotype has more than one count but fewer than ten. The chain combines TRBV29-1 with TRBJ2-2; TRBD1 or TRBD2 may be the D gene (6 bases each). The CDR3 contains 13 residues. V was cut by 7 bases and J by 5 bases, with 14 bases left in between. Germline lookup yields CDR1 SQVTM and CDR2 ANQGSEA. CDR3 amino acids: CSAFGGGTGELFF. Here the CDR3 DNA reads TGCAGCGCCTTCGGAGGGGGGACCGGGGAGCTGTTTTTT.

This clonotype appeared many times. J is TRBJ2-2 and V is TRBV20-1, with D perhaps given as TRBD1 or TRBD2 (5 bases each). The germline V gene encodes CDR1 DFQATT and CDR2 SNEGSKA (reference sequence). This CDR3 comprises 15 residues. V shed 1 base and J shed 4 bases, with 13 bases lying between them. The CDR3 nucleotides read TGCAGTGCTAGAGTGGGGCTAGCTTCCACCGGGGAGCTGTTTTTT. Residues: CSARVGLASTGELFF.

This clonotype appeared many times. The genes are TRBV2 and TRBJ2-7; D unresolved. The CDR3 is 12 residues long. Trimming removed 6 bases from V and 3 bases from J, with 9 bases in between. CDR1 is SNHLY and CDR2 is FYNNEI in the germline V gene. CDR3 sequence reads: CASSPAYYEQYF. CDR3 in DNA: TGTGCCAGCAGCCCTGCCTACTACGAGCAGTACTTC. The entire variable domain, with the rest obtained from reference TRBV2 and TRBJ2-7, is as follows: EPEVTQTPSHQVTQMGQEVILRCVPISNHLYFYWYRQILGQKVEFLVSFYNNEISEKSEIFDDQFSVERPDGSNFTLKIRSTKLEDSAMYFCASSPAYYEQYFGPGTRLTVT.

The V and J genes are TRBV29-1 and TRBJ2-7, with D possibly being TRBD1 (6 bases). The ends were cut back, 0 bases at V and 4 bases at J, with 16 bases in the middle. Germline-derived CDR1 and CDR2 are SQVTM and ANQGSEA. This CDR3 comprises 15 residues. The CDR3 spells CSVEDEGRGGYEQYF. The CDR3 DNA follows: TGCAGCGTTGAAGATGAAGGCAGGGGCGGGTACGAGCAGTACTTC.

There are many counts of this clonotype. The chain joins TRBV7-8 to TRBJ1-5; 7 bases align to TRBD1. The CDR3 is 16 residues long. V was pared by 5 bases and J by 6 bases, with 13 bases of the junction left unmatched. Germline V lookup: CDR1 SGHVS, CDR2 FQNEAQ. This CDR3 reads CASSRDRVLFSQPQHF. Written as DNA, the CDR3 is TGTGCCAGCAGCAGAGACAGGGTTTTGTTTAGTCAGCCCCAGCATTTT.

At least ten counts were recorded for this clonotype. The gene calls are TRBV29-1 and TRBJ1-3, with D possibly being TRBD1 (5 bases). There are 12 residues in the CDR3. Germline assignment: CDR1 SQVTM and CDR2 ANQGSEA. Trimming removed 2 bases at V and 9 bases at J, with 11 bases between. The CDR3 sequence: CSVELGAGTIYF. DNA for the CDR3: TGCAGCGTTGAACTAGGGGCCGGCACCATATATTTT.